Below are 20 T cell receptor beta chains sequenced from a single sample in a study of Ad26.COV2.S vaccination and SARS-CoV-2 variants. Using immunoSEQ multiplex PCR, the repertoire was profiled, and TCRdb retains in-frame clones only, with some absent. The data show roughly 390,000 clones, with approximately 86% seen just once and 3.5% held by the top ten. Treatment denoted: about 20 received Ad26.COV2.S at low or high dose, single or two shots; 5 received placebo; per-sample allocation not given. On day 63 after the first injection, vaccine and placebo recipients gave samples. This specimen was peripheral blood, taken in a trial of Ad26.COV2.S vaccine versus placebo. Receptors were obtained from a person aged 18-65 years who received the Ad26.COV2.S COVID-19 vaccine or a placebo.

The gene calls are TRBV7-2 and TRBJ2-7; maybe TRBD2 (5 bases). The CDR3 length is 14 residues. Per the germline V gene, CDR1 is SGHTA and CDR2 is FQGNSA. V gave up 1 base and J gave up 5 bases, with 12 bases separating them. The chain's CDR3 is CASSLDRGNHEQYF. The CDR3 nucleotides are TGTGCCAGCAGCTTAGATCGGGGTAACCACGAGCAGTACTTC.

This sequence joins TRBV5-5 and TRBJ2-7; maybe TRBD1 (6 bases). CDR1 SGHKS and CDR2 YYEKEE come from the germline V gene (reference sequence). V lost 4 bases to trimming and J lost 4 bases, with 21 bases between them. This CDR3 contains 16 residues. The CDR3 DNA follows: TGTGCCAGCAGCAAAGGCAGGGGCCTAGATGGTTACGAGCAGTACTTC. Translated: CASSKGRGLDGYEQYF.

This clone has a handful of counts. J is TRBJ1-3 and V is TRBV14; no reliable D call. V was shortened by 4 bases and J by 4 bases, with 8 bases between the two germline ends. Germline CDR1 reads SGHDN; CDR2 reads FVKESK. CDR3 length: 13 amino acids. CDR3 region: CASSLGQGNTIYF. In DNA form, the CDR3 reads TGTGCCAGCAGCCTCGGCCAAGGAAACACCATATATTTT.

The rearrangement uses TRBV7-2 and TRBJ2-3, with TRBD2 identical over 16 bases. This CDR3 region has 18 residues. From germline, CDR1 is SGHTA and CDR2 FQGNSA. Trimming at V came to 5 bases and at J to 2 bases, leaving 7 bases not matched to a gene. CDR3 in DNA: TGTGCCAGCAGCCGCGGGACTAGCGGGGGGGAAAACACAGATACGCAGTATTTT. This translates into CASSRGTSGGENTDTQYF.

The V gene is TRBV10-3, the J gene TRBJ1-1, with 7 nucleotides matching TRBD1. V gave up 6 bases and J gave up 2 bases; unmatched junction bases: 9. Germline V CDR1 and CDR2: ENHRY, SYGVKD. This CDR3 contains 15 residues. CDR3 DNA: TGTGCCATCAGGGGCTCGGGACAGAATAACACTGAAGCTTTCTTT. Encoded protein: CAIRGSGQNNTEAFF.

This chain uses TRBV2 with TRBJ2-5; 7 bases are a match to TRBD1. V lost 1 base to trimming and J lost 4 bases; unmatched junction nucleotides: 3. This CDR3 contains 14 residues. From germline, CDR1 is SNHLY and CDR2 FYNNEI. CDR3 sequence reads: CASSEEGGGETQYF. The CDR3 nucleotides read TGTGCCAGCAGTGAAGAAGGGGGCGGAGAGACCCAGTACTTC.

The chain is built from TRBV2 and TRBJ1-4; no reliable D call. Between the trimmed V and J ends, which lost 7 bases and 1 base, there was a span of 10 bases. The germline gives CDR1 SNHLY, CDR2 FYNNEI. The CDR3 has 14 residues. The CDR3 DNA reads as TGTGCCAGCATTTCGGGAGTAACTAATGAAAAACTGTTTTTT. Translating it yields CASISGVTNEKLFF.

The CDR3 spells CASRAGEVSGANVLTF. CDR3 bases: TGTGCCAGCAGAGCTGGGGAGGTCTCTGGGGCCAACGTCCTGACTTTC. This chain connects TRBV27 to TRBJ2-6, with a weak D call TRBD2 (6 bases). V gave up 6 bases and J gave up 0 bases, with 12 bases separating them. Germline V lookup: CDR1 MNHEY, CDR2 SMNVEV (reference sequence). This CDR3 has 16 residues.

The CDR3 DNA reads TGTGCCAGCAGCTTAGTCAAGAGGACAGGGGCGTTCGAGCAGTACTTC. Protein sequence: CASSLVKRTGAFEQYF. The chain recombines TRBV11-2 with TRBJ2-7, with 9 bases that match TRBD1. The ends lost 1 base at V and 6 bases at J; junction bases unmatched: 10. The CDR3 runs 16 residues. Germline-derived CDR1 and CDR2 are SGHAT and FQNNGV.

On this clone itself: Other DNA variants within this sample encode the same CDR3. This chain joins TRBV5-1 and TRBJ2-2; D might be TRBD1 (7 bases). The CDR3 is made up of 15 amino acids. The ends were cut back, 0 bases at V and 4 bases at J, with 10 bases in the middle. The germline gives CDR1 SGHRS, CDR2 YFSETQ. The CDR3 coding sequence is TGCGCCAGCAGCTTGGCCCAGGGGGGCACCGGGGAGCTGTTTTTT. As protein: CASSLAQGGTGELFF.

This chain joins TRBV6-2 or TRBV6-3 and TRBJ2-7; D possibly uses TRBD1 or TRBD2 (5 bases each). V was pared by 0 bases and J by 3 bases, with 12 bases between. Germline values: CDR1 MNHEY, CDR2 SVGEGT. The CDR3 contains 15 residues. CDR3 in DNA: TGTGCCAGCAGTTACTCGACGGGACGAGGCTACGAGCAGTACTTC. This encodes CASSYSTGRGYEQYF.

In DNA form, the CDR3 reads TGTGCCAGTACCATTCAGGGGTCGATTAATCAGCCCCAGCATTTT. Amino acids: CASTIQGSINQPQHF. This rearrangement joins TRBV19 to TRBJ1-5; possibly TRBD1 for D (6 bases). Trimming left V 7 bases short and J 4 bases short, with 17 bases between. The CDR3 runs to 15 residues. The germline gives CDR1 LNHDA, CDR2 SQIVND (reference sequence).

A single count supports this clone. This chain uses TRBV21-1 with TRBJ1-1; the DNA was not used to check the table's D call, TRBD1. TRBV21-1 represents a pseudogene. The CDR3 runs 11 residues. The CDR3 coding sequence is TGTGCCCGAGACAGGGCCTCTGAAGCTTTCTTT. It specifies CARDRASEAFF.

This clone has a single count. The CDR3 sequence: CASSPDPGEQYF. The CDR3 DNA reads as TGTGCCAGCTCACCGGACCCGGGGGAGCAGTACTTC. V gene TRBV18 combines with J gene TRBJ2-7; D may be TRBD2 (5 bases). V shed 3 bases and J shed 7 bases, with 10 bases lying between them. The CDR3 contains 12 residues. Germline V gene data show CDR1 as KGHSH and CDR2 as LQKENI. Combining the CDR3 with reference TRBV18 and TRBJ2-7 gives the whole variable domain NAGVMQNPRHLVRRRGQEARLRCSPMKGHSHVYWYRQLPEEGLKFMVYLQKENIIDESGMPKERFSAEFPKEGPSILRIQQVVRGDSAAYFCASSPDPGEQYFGPGTRLTVT.

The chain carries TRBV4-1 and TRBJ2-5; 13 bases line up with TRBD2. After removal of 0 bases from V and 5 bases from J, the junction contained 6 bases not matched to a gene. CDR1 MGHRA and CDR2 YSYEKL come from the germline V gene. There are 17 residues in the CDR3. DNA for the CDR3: TGCGCCAGCAGCCAAGATGGGGGACTAGCGGGGACGGAGACCCAGTACTTC. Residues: CASSQDGGLAGTETQYF.

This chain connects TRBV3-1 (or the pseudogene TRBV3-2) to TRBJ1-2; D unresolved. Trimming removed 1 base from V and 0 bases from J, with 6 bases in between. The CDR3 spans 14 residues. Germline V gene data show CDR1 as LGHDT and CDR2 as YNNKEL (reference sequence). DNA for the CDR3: TGTGCCAGCAGCCAAGGTTCAGCTAACTATGGCTACACCTTC. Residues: CASSQGSANYGYTF.

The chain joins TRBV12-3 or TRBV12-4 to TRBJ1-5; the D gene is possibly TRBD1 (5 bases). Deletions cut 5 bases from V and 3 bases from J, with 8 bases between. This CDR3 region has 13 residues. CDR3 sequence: CASSQQVNQPQHF. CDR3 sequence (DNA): TGTGCCAGCAGTCAACAGGTCAATCAGCCCCAGCATTTT.

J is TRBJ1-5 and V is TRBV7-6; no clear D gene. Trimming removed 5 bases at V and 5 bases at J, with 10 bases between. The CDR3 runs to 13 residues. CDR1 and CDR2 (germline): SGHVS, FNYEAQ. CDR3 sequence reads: CASSPRVDQPQHF. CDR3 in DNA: TGTGCCAGCAGCCCTAGGGTAGATCAGCCCCAGCATTTT.

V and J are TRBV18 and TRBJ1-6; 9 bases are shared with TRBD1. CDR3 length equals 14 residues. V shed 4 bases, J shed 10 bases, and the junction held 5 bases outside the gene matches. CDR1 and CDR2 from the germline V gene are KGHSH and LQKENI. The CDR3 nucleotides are TGTGCCAGCTCACAGGACAGGGGAGAGTCACCCCTCCACTTT. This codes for CASSQDRGESPLHF. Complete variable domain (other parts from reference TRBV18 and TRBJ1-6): NAGVMQNPRHLVRRRGQEARLRCSPMKGHSHVYWYRQLPEEGLKFMVYLQKENIIDESGMPKERFSAEFPKEGPSILRIQQVVRGDSAAYFCASSQDRGESPLHFGNGTRLTVT.

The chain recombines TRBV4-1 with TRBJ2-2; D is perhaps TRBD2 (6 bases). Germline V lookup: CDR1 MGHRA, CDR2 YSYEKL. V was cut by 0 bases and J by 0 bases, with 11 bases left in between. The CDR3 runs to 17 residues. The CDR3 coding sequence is TGCGCCAGCAGCCAAGAGGGGACTTCCGCGAACACCGGGGAGCTGTTTTTT. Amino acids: CASSQEGTSANTGELFF.